A selection of T cell receptor beta chains follows, all from one sample in a study of T cells in Graves' hyperthyroidism and ophthalmopathy. TCRdb fed the multiplex PCR reads into MiXCR, producing one record per CDR3 protein. Counted here are 800,000 or so distinct CDR3 sequences, over 35% occurring once; the ten biggest clones make up 8% to 9%. The sequenced sample was blood. The receptors originated from a man between 18 and 29 years old with Graves' hyperthyroidism. CDR3s include the opening cysteine and the closing phenylalanine or tryptophan. A D gene is named only where the DNA matches it firmly. Only part of the rows carry a size: once, few, many, or a class if the clone is expanded.

v_gene,j_gene,abundance,d_gene,CDR3nt,CDR3aa
TRBV11-2,TRBJ2-5,many,NA,TGTGCCAGCAGCCCGTTGGCTAGGGGGGAGACCCAGTACTTC,CASSPLARGETQYF
TRBV20-1,TRBJ2-7,NA,TRBD2,TGCAGTGCCATCGGTGCGGGCTCCGGGAGGGCGAGAGACGAGCAGTACTTC,CSAIGAGSGRARDEQYF
TRBV7-8,TRBJ1-1,NA,TRBD1,TGTGCCAGCAGCCCTACCGACAGGGACGGGAACACTGAAGCTTTCTTT,CASSPTDRDGNTEAFF
TRBV12-3/TRBV12-4,TRBJ1-1,NA,TRBD1,TGTGCCAGCAGAGTACCGGGACAGGCGTACACTGAAGCTTTCTTT,CASRVPGQAYTEAFF
TRBV7-2,TRBJ1-1,many,NA,TGTGCCAGCAGCTTCAGCAAGAACACTGAAGCTTTCTTT,CASSFSKNTEAFF
TRBV14,TRBJ1-4,NA,NA,TGTGCCGGCAGCCACACGGGCGAAAAACTGTTTTTT,CAGSHTGEKLFF
TRBV7-2,TRBJ2-2,few,NA,TGTGCCAGCAGCTTAAGAGCTCCCACCGGGGAGCTGTTTTTT,CASSLRAPTGELFF
TRBV27,TRBJ1-2,few,TRBD1,TGTGCCAGCAGTTTCGGAACAGGGGATGGCTACACCTTC,CASSFGTGDGYTF
TRBV7-8,TRBJ1-4,few,NA,TGTGCCAGCAGCCTGTCGGGGGGCGATGAAAAACTGTTTTTT,CASSLSGGDEKLFF
TRBV6-1,TRBJ1-1,NA,NA,TGTGCCAGCAGCCAAGGGCTCCCAGTGAACACTGAAGCTTTCTTT,CASSQGLPVNTEAFF
TRBV29-1,TRBJ1-1,NA,TRBD1,TGCAGCGTTGATAAAGGGGCAGGGGGCATCGCTGAAGCTCTCTTT,CSVDKGAGGIAEALF
TRBV7-9,TRBJ1-4,NA,NA,TGTGCCAGCAGAACAAGACACCCGGGAAGTGAAAAACTGTTTTTT,CASRTRHPGSEKLFF
TRBV7-2,TRBJ2-7,few,NA,TGTGCCAGCAGCTTAGCCCCCTCCCGGTATAGCTCCTACGAGCAGTACTTC,CASSLAPSRYSSYEQYF
TRBV7-9,TRBJ2-7,many,NA,TGTGCCAGCAGCTCCCCTCCCTACGAGCAGTACTTC,CASSSPPYEQYF
TRBV25-1,TRBJ2-7,NA,TRBD1,TGTGCCAGCAGTAAACAGGGGCGGAATTACGAGCAGTACTTC,CASSKQGRNYEQYF
TRBV12-5,TRBJ2-7,NA,TRBD2,TGTGCCAGCAGTTATGGGACTAGAGCCTACGAGCAGTACTTC,CASSYGTRAYEQYF
TRBV7-2,TRBJ2-7,NA,TRBD1,TGTGCCAGCACCTTTGGGACAGCGACAGAGCAGTACTTC,CASTFGTATEQYF
TRBV10-2,TRBJ2-5,NA,NA,TGTGTCAGCAGCCGGGAGGAGACCCAGTACTTC,CVSSREETQYF
TRBV7-2,TRBJ1-4,NA,TRBD1,TGCGCCAGCGCCGCCCAGGGGGACAGGGGGCCTTTGTTTTTT,CASAAQGDRGPLFF
TRBV7-7,TRBJ2-5,NA,NA,TGTGCTGGCAGCTTAAGTGGCCACGCGGAGACCCAGTACTTC,CAGSLSGHAETQYF
TRBV25-1,TRBJ1-6,NA,NA,TGTGCCAGCAGCGTCCCGGCAGGGGAAGGCTATAATTCACCCCTCCACTTT,CASSVPAGEGYNSPLHF
TRBV6-4,TRBJ1-6,NA,NA,TGTGCCAGCACCCTCGGGGACGGAGATTCACCCCTCCACTTT,CASTLGDGDSPLHF
TRBV5-1,TRBJ1-4,NA,NA,TGCGCCAGCAGCTTGAAAGTCAGCGAAAAACTGTTTTTT,CASSLKVSEKLFF
TRBV14,TRBJ2-7,NA,TRBD1,TGTGCCAGCTCTCGGGACAGGGACAATCTCTACGAGCAGTACTTC,CASSRDRDNLYEQYF
TRBV2,TRBJ1-2,once,NA,TGTGCCAGCAGTTCGGACGGATATTTTGATGGCTACACCTTC,CASSSDGYFDGYTF
TRBV25-1,TRBJ2-3,NA,NA,TGTGCCAGCAGTGAATGGGGATCAGATACGCAGTATTTT,CASSEWGSDTQYF
TRBV12-3/TRBV12-4,TRBJ1-1,NA,NA,TGTGCCAGCACCGTAACAGGGAACACTGAAGCTTTCTTT,CASTVTGNTEAFF
TRBV20-1,TRBJ2-3,once,TRBD2,TGCAGTGCTAGGCGGGGGGTCACAGATACGCAGTATTTT,CSARRGVTDTQYF
TRBV7-9,TRBJ2-7,NA,NA,TGTGCCAGCAGCGCGTTTTACGAGCAGTACTTC,CASSAFYEQYF
TRBV9,TRBJ1-2,few,NA,TGTGCCAGCAGCTTGGCCACGACCGGGACAAGTCTTTATGGCTACACCTTC,CASSLATTGTSLYGYTF
TRBV6-2/TRBV6-3,TRBJ2-5,NA,TRBD1,TGTGCCAGCAGTGATTACAGGGGGACCGAGACCCAGTACTTC,CASSDYRGTETQYF
TRBV15,TRBJ1-1,many,NA,TGTGCCACCAGCAGCCGAACGAGGGGGGGTGAAGCTTTCTTT,CATSSRTRGGEAFF
TRBV2,TRBJ1-1,NA,NA,TGTGCCAGCAGTGCGGACGGGGGATTCACTGAAGCTTTCTTT,CASSADGGFTEAFF
TRBV15,TRBJ2-5,NA,TRBD1,TGTGCCACCAGCGACGGGACAGGGGACCAAGAGACCCAGTACTTC,CATSDGTGDQETQYF
TRBV6-5,TRBJ1-2,few,TRBD1,TGTGCCAGCAGTCCACAGGGGGCGTTCGTCTATGGCTACACCTTC,CASSPQGAFVYGYTF